Described below is a single T cell receptor (beta chain) sequence and its context. Its antigen has not been determined. No per-base quality is available; no much larger clone lies one base away. The data derive from a study of blood T cell repertoires in COVID-19 (TCRdb year 2020). Looking at the study overall: Samples covering the acute and convalescent phases of COVID-19 were provided by collaborators in the United States, Italy and Spain. Samples were obtained from the ongoing ImmuneRACE study (first 160 participants) and from 1,000 to 1,500 subjects provided by 6 global collaborators. Where HLA class I and class II types were available, the types were taken from metadata supplied by the sample provider, not from assay-based typing. The repertoires were released in a freely available public database intended as a resource for research on the immune response to SARS-CoV-2. Deeply sampled blood TCRbeta repertoires from subjects exposed to, actively infected with, or recovered from COVID-19 were included in the dataset. The material from the prospective study consisted of cDNA or gDNA derived from T cells, B-cell-depleted T cells, or PBMCs. A de-identified subject ID, COVID-19 status, age in years and sex were almost always included in the sample metadata. Here is what the overall study found, with its caveats: The quantity of clinical and demographic metadata differed by source and by participant and was supplied without curation.

TCRbeta CDR3 regions were amplified from genomic DNA by means of the immunoSEQ Assay, a bias-controlled multiplex PCR. On the study's bioinformatics: Within the assay, amplification of reference gene primers was used to estimate how many nucleated cells each sample contained. To quantify the absolute abundance of each unique TCRbeta CDR3 rearrangement, sequence reads were collapsed and filtered. For each sample, productive Simpson clonality was calculated by taking the square root of Simpson's diversity index across productive rearrangements. This is the immuneACCESS table as TCRdb keeps it, with only in-frame sequences that have V and J called. A part of the clones is gone; compared with another copy, unresolved V genes explain less than half, and the rest is unexplained. Clone size and the V and J calls come from that table; the DNA yielded D and trimming. The table for this sample lists 100,000 to 150,000 clones; approximately 83% of them were counted only once. The top ten hold roughly 12% of the sample.

Whole blood was collected in K2EDTA tubes by collaborating institutions according to the institutions' own protocols. For TCRbeta analysis, collaborators shipped samples in one of three forms: frozen whole blood, isolated PBMCs, or DNA extracted from either of those sample types. CDR3 length: 15 amino acids, cysteine to phenylalanine. Only the CDR3 portion is preserved as DNA: 45 bases, with reading frame beginning at the first base. A distance of 18 bases separates the germline ends of V and J, which lose 10 bases and 2 bases respectively. CDR1 and CDR2 are drawn from the germline V gene: MDHEN, SYDVKM.

The sequence was collected from a man in his 60s with acute or convalescent COVID-19. The rearranged segments are TRBV28 and TRBJ1-5; the D gene cannot be resolved reliably. The sequenced sample consisted of peripheral blood. The DNA sequence is given as TGTGCCACGCGCTCGCGAGGAGCGGGCAATCAGCCCCAGCATTTT. Its translation reads: CATRSRGAGNQPQHF.